The clone carrying this T cell receptor (beta chain) has just a few counts. This sample was taken from a study of blood T cell repertoires in COVID-19. Assay: immunoSEQ multiplex PCR; the TCRdb copy retains only in-frame clones and omits some. The table records about 130,000 clones, over 70% of them present only once. The CDR3 runs 15 residues. With 2 bases removed from V and 6 bases from J, the gap between germline ends came to 17 bases. From germline, CDR1 is SQVTM and CDR2 ANQGSEA. This chain joins TRBV29-1 and TRBJ2-1; perhaps TRBD2 as D (5 bases). This clonotype was sampled from a man aged 50-60 years with active COVID-19. Material: peripheral blood. Here the CDR3 reads CSVELRERGSNEQFF. The CDR3 DNA follows: TGCAGCGTTGAACTAAGGGAGAGAGGAAGCAATGAGCAGTTCTTC.